The 14 T cell receptor beta chains given below trace back to one sample, sequenced in a study of T cells in Graves' hyperthyroidism and ophthalmopathy. There were TCR beta CDR3 regions amplified from RNA transcripts. TCR CDR3 regions were first amplified by RT-PCR with HTBI primers. TCRdb itself ran the multiplex PCR reads through MiXCR, one entry per CDR3 protein. The data contain about 480,000 distinct CDR3 sequences, about 24% of them singletons. The sequenced material came from blood. These TCRs come from a woman aged 25-40 years with Graves' ophthalmopathy.

CDR3 DNA: TGTGCCAGCAGCCCCGGGACATCGCGGCCTGAAGCTTTCTTT. Encoded protein: CASSPGTSRPEAFF. The chain couples TRBV12-3 or TRBV12-4 to TRBJ1-1, with a weak D call TRBD1 (6 bases). The CDR3 consists of 14 residues. Deletions cut 6 bases from V and 6 bases from J, with 17 bases between.

This clonotype appeared many times. The chain is built from TRBV29-1 and TRBJ1-2; no firm D call. The CDR3 length is 11 residues. Trimming cost V 2 bases and J 5 bases, with 6 bases left between them. Germline-derived CDR1 and CDR2 are SQVTM and ANQGSEA. The CDR3 protein is CSVEREYGYTF. CDR3 in DNA: TGCAGCGTTGAAAGGGAATATGGCTACACCTTC.

Ten or more counts support this clonotype. The chain couples TRBV11-2 to TRBJ1-2; 7 bases agree with TRBD1. V lost 0 bases to trimming and J lost 4 bases; unmatched junction nucleotides: 5. Germline V gives CDR1 SGHAT, CDR2 FQNNGV. The CDR3 contains 15 residues. CDR3 residues: CASSLDRGVAYGYTF. DNA of the CDR3: TGTGCCAGCAGCTTAGACAGGGGGGTAGCCTATGGCTACACCTTC.

The rearrangement joins TRBV11-2 to TRBJ2-5, with 11 bases fitting TRBD2. Germline values: CDR1 SGHAT, CDR2 FQNNGV. The CDR3 is 17 residues long. With 4 bases clipped from V and 1 base from J, the junction kept 8 bases outside the gene matches. The CDR3 protein is CASSSFPGTSGQETQYF. CDR3 in DNA: TGTGCCAGCAGCTCATTCCCCGGGACTAGCGGCCAAGAGACCCAGTACTTC.

The rearrangement uses TRBV12-3 or TRBV12-4 and TRBJ2-7; perhaps TRBD2 as D (5 bases). The CDR3 spans 12 residues. Trimming left V 6 bases short and J 2 bases short, with 8 bases between. CDR3 sequence: CASRSGTYEQYF. In DNA, the CDR3 is TGTGCCAGCAGGTCGGGAACCTACGAGCAGTACTTC.

Comments on this clonotype: Possible read error: a much larger clone is one base away. V and J are TRBV6-1 and TRBJ2-2, with 7 positions matching TRBD1. The CDR3 consists of 14 residues. Germline-derived CDR1 and CDR2 are MNHNS and SASEGT. The DNA of the CDR3 is TGTGCCAGCACAAAGGGGGCGAACACCGGGGAGCTGTGTTTT. Its translation is CASTKGANTGELCF.

The sample holds one count of this clonotype. The chain carries TRBV24-1 and TRBJ2-7; 7 bases map to TRBD1. The CDR3 covers 14 residues. CDR1 KGHDR and CDR2 SFDVKD come from the germline V gene. The junction had 8 bases not matched to a gene; V was cut back by 10 bases and J by 0 bases. The CDR3 loop reads CATRLDRSSYEQYF. The CDR3 DNA follows: TGTGCCACAAGATTGGACAGGAGCTCCTACGAGCAGTACTTC.

This clonotype was seen repeatedly, ten times or more. V usage is TRBV6-5 and J usage is TRBJ1-4; D ambiguous. V lost 7 bases, J lost 1 base, and 10 bases lay in between. The CDR3 is made up of 14 amino acids. CDR1 is MNHEY, CDR2 SVGAGI, per germline. In DNA form, the CDR3 reads TGTGCCAGCACCGCCGGTGGAACTAATGAAAAACTGTTTTTT. Protein sequence: CASTAGGTNEKLFF.

The V gene is TRBV7-6, the J gene TRBJ2-5; 10 bases fit TRBD2. The CDR3 sequence is 15 residues long. V gave up 6 bases and J gave up 2 bases; unmatched junction bases: 6. The V gene's germline CDR1 is SGHVS and CDR2 FNYEAQ. For the CDR3, the DNA is TGTGCCAGCAGGCCGACTAGCGGGCGGCAAGAGACCCAGTACTTC. It is translated as CASRPTSGRQETQYF.

This clonotype was recorded at least ten times. The rearrangement joins TRBV11-2 to TRBJ2-7; D remains unclear. Germline V gene lookup returns CDR1 SGHAT and CDR2 FQNNGV. The CDR3 totals 13 residues. The V and J ends lost 0 bases and 2 bases respectively, with 5 bases between them. The CDR3 spells CASSLELTYEQYF. CDR3 nucleotides: TGTGCCAGCAGCTTAGAACTGACCTACGAGCAGTACTTC.

This clonotype was seen many times. The junction and the germline gene differ at one end; a read error may be behind it. The chain carries TRBV5-1 and TRBJ2-7, with a tentative D call TRBD1 (5 bases). The CDR3 runs 15 residues. Germline CDR1 and CDR2: SGHRS and YFSETQ. DNA of the CDR3: TGCGCCAGCAGCTTGGCGATTGACAGTCCCTACGGGCAGTACTTC. This codes for CASSLAIDSPYGQYF.

In its sample, this clonotype was seen many times. This chain joins TRBV11-2 and TRBJ1-2; a weak D match, TRBD1 (5 bases). The V end lost 5 bases, the J end lost 2 bases, and 24 bases lay between the germline ends. This CDR3 has 18 residues. Germline loops: CDR1 SGHAT, CDR2 FQNNGV. CDR3 nucleotides: TGTGCCAGCAGCCTAAACCCCCGAGGACAAGTCGGAAACTATGGCTACACCTTC. This codes for CASSLNPRGQVGNYGYTF.

This clonotype appeared many times. CDR3 region: CASSANPPDEQYF. For the CDR3, the DNA is TGTGCCAGCAGCGCTAATCCTCCAGACGAGCAGTACTTC. The chain has TRBV7-2 and TRBJ2-7; D gene ambiguous. Between the trimmed V and J ends, which lost 5 bases and 5 bases, there was a span of 13 bases. Germline assignment: CDR1 SGHTA and CDR2 FQGNSA. The CDR3 is 13 amino acids. The variable domain in full, with the rest retrieved from reference TRBV7-2 and TRBJ2-7, is GAGVSQSPSNKVTEKGKDVELRCDPISGHTALYWYRQSLGQGLEFLIYFQGNSAPDKSGLPSDRFSAERTGGSVSTLTIQRTQQEDSAVYLCASSANPPDEQYFGPGTRLTVT.

This clonotype has at least ten counts. The chain combines TRBV27 with TRBJ2-5; 9 nucleotides match TRBD2. Germline values: CDR1 MNHEY, CDR2 SMNVEV (reference sequence). The CDR3 spans 17 residues. V trimming: 2 bases; J trimming: 5 bases; junction bases outside the gene matches: 12. The DNA for the CDR3 is TGTGCCAGCAGTTTAACCGGCGGGGGGGCCGTTTCGGAGACCCAGTACTTC. Amino acid sequence: CASSLTGGGAVSETQYF.